These 17 T cell receptor beta chains were all obtained from the same sample, sequenced in a study of cytomegalovirus exposure and HLA in healthy donors. PCR used 60 Vbeta primers and 13 Jbeta primers. Some clones are missing from TCRdb's copy, which holds only in-frame ones; the method was immunoSEQ multiplex PCR. The sample holds some 150,000 clones, almost 85% seen once. Sequencing used PBMCs. These receptors were taken from a man aged 18 to 29 in good health and CMV-seropositive.

The chain combines TRBV21-1 with TRBJ1-1. TRBV21-1 is assigned pseudogene status. There are 15 residues in the CDR3. DNA for the CDR3: TGTGCCAGCAGCAAAGCGCCCGGGGATGACACTGAAGCTTTCTTT. This sequence encodes CASSKAPGDDTEAFF.

This chain uses TRBV5-1 with TRBJ2-1; 7 nucleotides align to TRBD1. The CDR3 is 18 residues long. The junction had 17 bases not matched to a gene; V was cut back by 0 bases and J by 8 bases. Germline CDR1 is SGHRS and CDR2 is YFSETQ. CDR3 protein: CASSLGAVETGLGDEQFF. CDR3 nucleotide sequence: TGCGCCAGCAGCTTGGGGGCTGTGGAGACAGGGCTCGGGGATGAGCAGTTCTTC.

This clone was counted a single time. The V gene is TRBV6-6, the J gene TRBJ2-1, with TRBD2 matching 10 bases. Unmatched junction bases numbered 11, after V lost 6 bases and J lost 9 bases. Germline-derived CDR1 and CDR2 are MNHNY and SVGAGI (reference sequence). This CDR3 contains 15 residues. CDR3 sequence reads: CASSLGASGSSEQFF. The CDR3 nucleotides are TGTGCCAGCAGCCTCGGGGCTAGCGGGAGTAGTGAGCAGTTCTTC.

The chain has TRBV19 and TRBJ1-4; 7 bases line up with TRBD1. CDR1 is LNHDA and CDR2 is SQIVND in the germline V gene (reference sequence). Losses at the gene ends were 9 bases for V and 7 bases for J; bases not matched to a gene: 11. This CDR3 region has 14 residues. The CDR3 loop is CASAPQGNSEKLFF. DNA of the CDR3: TGTGCCAGCGCCCCACAGGGGAACTCTGAAAAACTGTTTTTT.

This chain uses TRBV27 with TRBJ2-2; 12 bases line up with TRBD2. CDR1 is MNHEY, CDR2 SMNVEV, per germline (reference sequence). V lost 4 bases to trimming and J lost 7 bases; unmatched junction nucleotides: 7. This CDR3 spans 16 amino acids. The CDR3 here is CASSSTSGSMNGELFF. In DNA form, the CDR3 reads TGTGCCAGCAGTTCGACTAGCGGGAGTATGAACGGGGAGCTGTTTTTT.

CDR3 sequence: CASSGDRRLYGYTF. In DNA form, the CDR3 reads TGTGCCAGCAGCGGGGACAGGCGCCTCTATGGCTACACCTTC. The chain employs TRBV2 and TRBJ1-2, with 8 bases fitting TRBD1. The CDR3 extends over 14 amino acids. Germline CDR1 and CDR2: SNHLY and FYNNEI. V lost 6 bases to trimming and J lost 4 bases; unmatched junction nucleotides: 7. The whole variable domain, filled in from reference TRBV2 and TRBJ1-2, reads EPEVTQTPSHQVTQMGQEVILRCVPISNHLYFYWYRQILGQKVEFLVSFYNNEISEKSEIFDDQFSVERPDGSNFTLKIRSTKLEDSAMYFCASSGDRRLYGYTFGSGTRLTVV.

The chain combines TRBV5-5 with TRBJ1-1, with a possible D match to TRBD1 (6 bases). Trimming shortened V by 7 bases and J by 0 bases, and 13 bases separated the two germline ends. Germline V gene lookup returns CDR1 SGHKS and CDR2 YYEKEE (reference sequence). The CDR3 has 14 amino acids. The CDR3 region has the DNA TGTGCCAGCGAGAGACAGGCAATGAACACTGAAGCTTTCTTT. It yields the protein CASERQAMNTEAFF.

The CDR3 loop is CASTDQAGGNNNEQFF. CDR3 coding DNA: TGCGCCAGCACCGATCAAGCGGGAGGAAATAACAATGAGCAGTTCTTC. The chain is built from TRBV4-1 and TRBJ2-1; 9 bases fit TRBD2. Trimming removed 7 bases from V and 5 bases from J; junction bases left unmatched: 12. The CDR3 extends over 16 amino acids. Germline V CDR1 and CDR2: MGHRA, YSYEKL.

V is TRBV6-5 and J is TRBJ2-5; D call uncertain. Germline CDR1 MNHEY, CDR2 SVGAGI. With 6 bases removed from V and 0 bases from J, the gap between germline ends came to 8 bases. The CDR3 has 13 amino acids. The CDR3 nucleotides read TGTGCCAGCAGATACACGGACCAAGAGACCCAGTACTTC. This gives the protein CASRYTDQETQYF.

This chain links TRBV19 with TRBJ1-2, with D possibly TRBD1 on 6 matching bases. Germline V gene data show CDR1 as LNHDA and CDR2 as SQIVND (reference sequence). CDR3 size: 16 residues. V was shortened by 5 bases and J by 1 base, with 17 bases between the two germline ends. The CDR3 sequence is CASSSTPGQDNYGYTF. CDR3 coding DNA: TGTGCCAGTAGTTCTACGCCGGGACAAGATAACTATGGCTACACCTTC.

J is TRBJ1-2 and V is TRBV7-9; D is unresolved. Per germline, CDR1 SEHNR and CDR2 FQNEAQ (reference sequence). V lost 5 bases and J lost 8, with 15 bases in between. This CDR3 comprises 13 residues. The CDR3 protein is CASSPRRDQGYTF. The CDR3, as DNA: TGTGCCAGCAGCCCAAGGAGGGATCAGGGCTACACCTTC.

The chain links TRBV5-6 to TRBJ2-5; 7 nucleotides match TRBD1. The V and J ends lost 2 bases and 3 bases, in that order; junction bases with no gene match: 7. Per germline, CDR1 SGHDT and CDR2 YYEEEE. This CDR3 comprises 15 residues. The DNA for the CDR3 is TGTGCCAGCAGCTTAGGGGGCTTGGAGGAAGAGACCCAGTACTTC. This translates into CASSLGGLEEETQYF.

This chain joins TRBV28 and TRBJ2-1; weak D call: TRBD2 (6 bases). The CDR3 extends over 17 amino acids. The V and J ends lost 3 bases and 5 bases respectively, with 20 bases between them. Germline V gene lookup returns CDR1 MDHEN and CDR2 SYDVKM. For the CDR3, the DNA is TGTGCCAGCAGTTTGGCCAAGGACTTGGGACTTCACAATGAGCAGTTCTTC. The encoded protein is CASSLAKDLGLHNEQFF.

CDR3 sequence: CASSQDSSVRDTQYF. The CDR3 DNA is TGCGCCAGCAGCCAAGATAGCTCGGTCCGGGATACGCAGTATTTT. This chain links TRBV4-1 with TRBJ2-3; unclear D gene. Germline V gene sequence: CDR1 MGHRA, CDR2 YSYEKL. V was pared by 0 bases and J by 6 bases, with 13 bases between. This CDR3 region has 15 residues.

The CDR3 spells CASSRDSSGANVLTF. The CDR3 region has the DNA TGTGCCAGCAGCCGAGACAGCTCTGGGGCCAACGTCCTGACTTTC. J is TRBJ2-6 and V is TRBV4-2, with D tentatively TRBD1 (5 bases). V was trimmed by 4 bases and J by 0 bases, leaving 7 bases between them. Germline lookup yields CDR1 LGHNA and CDR2 YNFKEQ. This CDR3 is 15 amino acids long.

V gene TRBV29-1 combines with J gene TRBJ1-2; no clear D gene. There are 8 residues in the CDR3. V shed 8 bases and J shed 8 bases, with 6 bases lying between them. CDR1 SQVTM and CDR2 ANQGSEA come from the germline V gene. CDR3 in amino acids: CSPTGYTF. CDR3 sequence (DNA): TGCAGCCCAACAGGCTACACCTTC.

This sequence joins TRBV6-5 and TRBJ1-1; possibly TRBD1 for D (5 bases). The CDR3 contains 12 residues. Trimming removed 9 bases at V and 7 bases at J, with 15 bases between. Per the germline V gene, CDR1 is MNHEY and CDR2 is SVGAGI. CDR3 DNA sequence: TGTGCCAGAGGCAGGGTGGCCGGTGAAGCTTTCTTT. Residues: CARGRVAGEAFF.